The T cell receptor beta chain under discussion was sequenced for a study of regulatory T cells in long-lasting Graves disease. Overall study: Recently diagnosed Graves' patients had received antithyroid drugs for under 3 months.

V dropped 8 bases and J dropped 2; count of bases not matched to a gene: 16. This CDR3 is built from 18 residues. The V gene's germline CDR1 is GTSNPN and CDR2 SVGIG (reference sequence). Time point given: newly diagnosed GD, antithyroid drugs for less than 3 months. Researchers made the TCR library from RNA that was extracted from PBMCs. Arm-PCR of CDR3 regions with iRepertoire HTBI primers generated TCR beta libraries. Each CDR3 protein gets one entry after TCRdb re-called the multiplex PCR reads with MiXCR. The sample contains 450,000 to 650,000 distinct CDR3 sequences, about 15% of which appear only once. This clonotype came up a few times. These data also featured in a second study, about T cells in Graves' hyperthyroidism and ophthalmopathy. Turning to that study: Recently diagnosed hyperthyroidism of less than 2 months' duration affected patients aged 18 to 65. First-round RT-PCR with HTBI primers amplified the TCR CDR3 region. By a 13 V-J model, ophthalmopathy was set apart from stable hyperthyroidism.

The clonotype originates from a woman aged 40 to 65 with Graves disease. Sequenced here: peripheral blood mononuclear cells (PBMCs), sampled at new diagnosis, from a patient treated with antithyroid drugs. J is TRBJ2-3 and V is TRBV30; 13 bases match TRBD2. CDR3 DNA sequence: TGTGCCCGGGGAGGGGCGGGACTAGCGGGGACAGCCACAGATACGCAGTATTTT. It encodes CARGGAGLAGTATDTQYF.